One T cell receptor beta chain is described in this entry. The antigen remains undetermined. Patients were ineligible given autoimmune disease history or systemic immunosuppression. The CDR3 sequence is 15 residues long. Germline CDR1 reads LNHNV; CDR2 reads YYDKDF (reference sequence). V was trimmed by 0 bases and J by 1 base, leaving 6 bases between them. The sample originates from a study of OX40 agonist ivuxolimab in advanced cancers. Background on the study: Patients assigned to dose escalation were diagnosed with hepatocellular carcinoma, melanoma, renal cell or head and neck cancer.

Measured with immunoSEQ multiplex PCR; TCRdb has only the in-frame clones, and not every one. The sample includes 65,000 to 90,000 clones, more than 75% of them seen just once. Study-level results: Both CD4+ and CD8+ T cell populations in blood had undergone clonal expansion by week 6 at 0.1 to 3.0 mg/kg. Relative to CD4+ cells, CD8+ T cells on average had more expanded clones.

J is TRBJ2-2 and V is TRBV15, with D uncertain. This sample comprised CD4+ or CD8+ T cells sorted from blood, obtained in a trial of the OX40 agonist ivuxolimab. The TCR originated in an adult with an advanced solid tumor such as melanoma, head and neck, liver or kidney cancer. CDR3 in DNA: TGTGCCACCAGCAGAGATATCGGGAACACCGGGGAGCTGTTTTTT. The encoded protein is CATSRDIGNTGELFF.